What follows is one T cell receptor (beta chain) and its context. Its matching antigen is unknown. Data came from immunoSEQ multiplex PCR; TCRdb stores just in-frame clones and leaves some out. The sample holds 65,000 or so clones, 90% to 95% seen once. These data come from a study of OX40 agonist ivuxolimab in advanced cancers. Study-level background: Partial responses occurred in three patients (one hepatocellular carcinoma, two cutaneous melanoma).

This CDR3 has 11 amino acids. Germline V lookup: CDR1 MNHEY, CDR2 SVGAGI. The V gene lost 5 bases and the J gene lost 5 bases, with 7 bases spanning the gap. Study-wide results and caveats: There were also nonresponders showing low normalized T-cell clonal expansion.

The source was CD4+ or CD8+ T cells sorted from blood, collected in a trial of the OX40 agonist ivuxolimab. The sequence came from an adult with an advanced solid tumor such as melanoma, head and neck, liver or kidney cancer. The chain combines TRBV6-5 with TRBJ2-7; no definite D call. The CDR3 is CASSDLHEQYF. The DNA of the CDR3 is TGTGCCAGCAGTGATCTCCACGAGCAGTACTTC.